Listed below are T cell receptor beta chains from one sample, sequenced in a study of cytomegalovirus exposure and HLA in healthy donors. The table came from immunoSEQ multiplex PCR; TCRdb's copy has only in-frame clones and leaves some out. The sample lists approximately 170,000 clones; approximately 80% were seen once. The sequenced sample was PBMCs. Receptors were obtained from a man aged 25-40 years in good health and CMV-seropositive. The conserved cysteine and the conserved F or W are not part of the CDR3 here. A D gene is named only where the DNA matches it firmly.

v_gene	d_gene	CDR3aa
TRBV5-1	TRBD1	ASSLGQGSNEQY
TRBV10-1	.	ASVEGDGYT
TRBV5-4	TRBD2	ASSLISGGTDTQY
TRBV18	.	ASSPELMFSSYNEQF
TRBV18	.	ASSPSQGQSYEQY
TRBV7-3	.	ASSEDFSEQF
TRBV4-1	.	ASSQGDGSYEQY
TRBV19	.	ASTRRGTPQH
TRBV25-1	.	ASSELGGTNYGYT
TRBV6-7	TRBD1	ASSYSVLLDRERCDTEAF
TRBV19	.	ASSSQGAEQY
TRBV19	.	ASSPGVGTEAF
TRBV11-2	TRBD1	ASSLIGTGEKLF
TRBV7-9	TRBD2	ASSLAAGEEELF
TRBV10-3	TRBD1	AAGQGPSYEQY
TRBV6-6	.	ASSGSVGAYNEQF
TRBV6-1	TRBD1	ASSRTGYNSPLH
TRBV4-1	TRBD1	ASSQMTGTGTSYEQY
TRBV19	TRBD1	ASSIGTVPLAF
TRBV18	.	ASSPADTTQETQY